This passage covers 24 T cell receptor beta chains from one sample sequenced in a study of immune evolution from preneoplasia to lung adenocarcinoma. Method: immunoSEQ multiplex PCR; TCRdb's copy keeps in-frame clones and lacks some. The table lists about 15,000 clones, 81% of them singletons, with 2.5% to 3.5% in the top ten. Sequenced: FFPE minimally invasive lung adenocarcinoma tissue. Every receptor here comes from a person aged 60 to 80 with lung adenocarcinoma.

The V call is TRBV4-1, the J call TRBJ1-4; 7 nucleotides align to TRBD1. This CDR3 comprises 16 residues. From germline, CDR1 is MGHRA and CDR2 YSYEKL. Germline trimming cut 4 bases from V and 3 bases from J; bases unmatched to any gene: 8. CDR3 bases: TGCGCCAGCAGCCTCGCCCCGGGACAGCCTAATGAAAAACTGTTTTTT. Encoded protein: CASSLAPGQPNEKLFF.

This chain joins TRBV27 and TRBJ2-2; D gene ambiguous. The ends were cut back, 2 bases at V and 4 bases at J, with 2 bases in the middle. The CDR3 extends over 12 amino acids. From germline, CDR1 is MNHEY and CDR2 SMNVEV (reference sequence). In DNA form, the CDR3 reads TGTGCCAGCAGTTTAGGCACCGGGGAGCTGTTTTTT. It encodes CASSLGTGELFF.

This clone appeared a few times. The chain has TRBV30 and TRBJ1-5, with TRBD1 matching over 11 bases. After removal of 3 bases from V and 7 bases from J, the junction contained 5 bases not matched to a gene. There are 14 residues in the CDR3. Germline V gene sequence: CDR1 GTSNPN, CDR2 SVGIG (reference sequence). The CDR3 DNA reads as TGTGCCTGGAGCCCGGGACAGGGGGACCAGCCCCAGCATTTT. Translated: CAWSPGQGDQPQHF.

The chain recombines TRBV30 with TRBJ1-5, with a weak D call TRBD1 (6 bases). The germline gives CDR1 GTSNPN, CDR2 SVGIG (reference sequence). The CDR3 extends over 15 amino acids. V shed 0 bases and J shed 3 bases, with 12 bases lying between them. CDR3 nucleotide sequence: TGTGCCTGGAGTGTAGGGACACTTAACAATCAGCCCCAGCATTTT. Its protein is CAWSVGTLNNQPQHF.

The chain links TRBV30 to TRBJ2-1, with a weak D call TRBD1 (5 bases). The CDR3 sequence is 12 residues long. Per germline, CDR1 GTSNPN and CDR2 SVGIG (reference sequence). Trimming removed 0 bases from V and 9 bases from J, with 9 bases in between. CDR3 sequence reads: CAWSVPGPEQFF. CDR3 coding DNA: TGTGCCTGGAGTGTACCAGGGCCTGAGCAGTTCTTC.

The V call is TRBV6-1, the J call TRBJ1-4; TRBD1 might be the D (5 bases). Germline values: CDR1 MNHNS, CDR2 SASEGT. Trimming stripped 9 bases from V and 6 bases from J, with 17 bases between. This CDR3 has 14 residues. The CDR3 spells CASASLGVDEKLFF. CDR3 coding DNA: TGTGCCAGTGCCTCGTTGGGGGTAGATGAAAAACTGTTTTTT.

The V gene is TRBV30, the J gene TRBJ2-2, with D maybe TRBD1 (6 bases). Germline CDR1 GTSNPN, CDR2 SVGIG (reference sequence). The CDR3 loop spans 13 amino acids. The V and J ends lost 0 bases and 8 bases respectively, with 10 bases between them. The CDR3 DNA sequence: TGTGCCTGGAGTGTAACAGGGTCGGGGGAGCTGTTTTTT. Protein product: CAWSVTGSGELFF.

The rearrangement uses TRBV19 and TRBJ2-7; no definite D call. V gave up 3 bases and J gave up 5 bases, with 14 bases separating them. The CDR3 loop spans 14 amino acids. Germline-derived CDR1 and CDR2 are LNHDA and SQIVND (reference sequence). CDR3 coding DNA: TGTGCCAGTAGTATTAGGAGTAAGAAGCACGAGCAGTACTTC. Residues: CASSIRSKKHEQYF. The full variable domain, in which reference TRBV19 and TRBJ2-7 provide the parts outside the CDR3, is DGGITQSPKYLFRKEGQNVTLSCEQNLNHDAMYWYRQDPGQGLRLIYYSQIVNDFQKGDIAEGYSVSREKKESFPLTVTSAQKNPTAFYLCASSIRSKKHEQYFGPGTRLTVT.

The chain has TRBV18 and TRBJ1-1, with D maybe TRBD1 (5 bases). Trimming left V 7 bases short and J 4 bases short, with 13 bases between. The length of the CDR3 is 13 residues. Germline V gene sequence: CDR1 KGHSH, CDR2 LQKENI. CDR3 coding DNA: TGTGCCAGCTTAAGGGGCAGGACCACTGAAGCTTTCTTT. Translated: CASLRGRTTEAFF.

This chain connects TRBV7-9 to TRBJ2-1, with a possible D match to TRBD1 (5 bases). This CDR3 contains 14 residues. The germline CDR1 and CDR2 sequences are SEHNR and FQNEAQ (reference sequence). Trimming took 1 base from V and 3 from J, leaving 7 bases between them. The CDR3 reads CASSLEQGYNEQFF. The CDR3 nucleotides are TGTGCCAGCAGCTTAGAGCAGGGCTACAATGAGCAGTTCTTC.

This clone was seen a single time. V gene TRBV28 combines with J gene TRBJ1-5; weak D call: TRBD1 (5 bases). The CDR3 runs 16 residues. Looked up from germline, CDR1 is MDHEN and CDR2 is SYDVKM. Trimming stripped 2 bases from V and 0 bases from J, with 11 bases between. The CDR3 sequence is CASSLPGGGSNQPQHF. CDR3 bases: TGTGCCAGCAGTTTACCGGGGGGTGGTAGCAATCAGCCCCAGCATTTT. The variable domain in full, with the rest retrieved from reference TRBV28 and TRBJ1-5, is DVKVTQSSRYLVKRTGEKVFLECVQDMDHENMFWYRQDPGLGLRLIYFSYDVKMKEKGDIPEGYSVSREKKERFSLILESASTNQTSMYLCASSLPGGGSNQPQHFGDGTRLSIL.

The chain couples TRBV4-1 to TRBJ1-1; D unresolved. Germline values: CDR1 MGHRA, CDR2 YSYEKL. V lost 0 bases and J 5 bases, leaving 13 bases between the germline ends. The CDR3 is 15 amino acids. Here the CDR3 DNA reads TGCGCCAGCAGCCAAGATTATGGTAAGGTTACTGAAGCTTTCTTT. It translates to CASSQDYGKVTEAFF.

This clone rates as medium-sized. This chain links TRBV7-9 with TRBJ1-1; D is perhaps TRBD1 (5 bases). This CDR3 has 14 residues. The V gene lost 3 bases and the J gene lost 1 base, with 9 bases spanning the gap. Germline CDR1 SEHNR, CDR2 FQNEAQ (reference sequence). The CDR3 coding sequence is TGTGCCAGCAGCTTTGTGACAGAGAACACTGAAGCTTTCTTT. This encodes CASSFVTENTEAFF.

The chain is built from TRBV6-5 and TRBJ2-1, with TRBD1 identical over 7 bases. Germline CDR1 is MNHEY and CDR2 is SVGAGI. This CDR3 has 15 residues. Trimming removed 2 bases from V and 7 bases from J; junction bases left unmatched: 8. This chain's CDR3 is CASSYQTGFENEQFF. The CDR3 bases are TGTGCCAGCAGTTACCAGACAGGGTTTGAGAATGAGCAGTTCTTC.

The genes are TRBV7-3 and TRBJ1-6; 7 bases line up with TRBD1. With 2 bases clipped from V and 11 bases from J, the junction kept 6 bases outside the gene matches. The germline V gene encodes CDR1 SGHTA and CDR2 FQGTGA. CDR3 length: 14 amino acids. As DNA, the CDR3 is TGTGCCAGCAGCTTAGGACAGGCCTCCGCACCCCTCCACTTT. Translated: CASSLGQASAPLHF.

This clone came up a few times. The rearrangement uses TRBV6-4 and TRBJ2-7, with a tentative D call TRBD2 (5 bases). This CDR3 is built from 15 residues. V was shortened by 0 bases and J by 2 bases, with 11 bases between the two germline ends. Per germline, CDR1 MRHNA and CDR2 SNTAGT. The CDR3 nucleotides are TGTGCCAGCAGTGACTCCGGGGAGAAGACCTACGAGCAGTACTTC. Its protein is CASSDSGEKTYEQYF.

The chain is built from TRBV5-1 and TRBJ2-5; D not certain. The CDR3 covers 14 residues. CDR1 is SGHRS and CDR2 is YFSETQ in the germline V gene. Trimming shortened V by 7 bases and J by 2 bases, and 15 bases separated the two germline ends. The CDR3 coding sequence is TGCGCCAGCGGCACTCCGGACGGACAAGAGACCCAGTACTTC. Amino acids: CASGTPDGQETQYF.

The chain links TRBV4-2 to TRBJ2-3, with 10 bases fitting TRBD2. With V trimmed by 0 bases and J by 6 bases, 9 bases remained unmatched. This CDR3 has 17 residues. Germline V gives CDR1 LGHNA, CDR2 YNFKEQ. CDR3 region: CASSQDTTSGITDTQYF. The CDR3 DNA is TGTGCCAGCAGCCAAGATACTACTAGCGGGATCACCGATACGCAGTATTTT.

The chain employs TRBV6-1 and TRBJ2-2, with 11 bases lining up with TRBD2. This CDR3 is 14 amino acids long. The germline V gene has CDR1 MNHNS and CDR2 SASEGT. V trimming: 9 bases; J trimming: 3 bases; junction bases outside the gene matches: 3. The CDR3 bases are TGTGCCAGTAGCGGGGGGGCGGACACCGGGGAGCTGTTTTTT. Protein sequence: CASSGGADTGELFF.

The chain employs TRBV4-3 and TRBJ2-1; 11 bases fit TRBD1. Germline values: CDR1 LGHNA, CDR2 YSLEER. This CDR3 has 15 amino acids. The V gene end was trimmed by 4 bases and the J gene end by 8 bases; junction bases not matched to a gene: 7. CDR3 DNA sequence: TGCGCCAGCAGCCTGGGACAGGGGGAGGTCGATGAGCAGTTCTTC. Translated, it gives CASSLGQGEVDEQFF.

Only a few counts were recorded for this clone. The chain is built from TRBV19 and TRBJ2-3, with D perhaps TRBD1 (8 bases). Deletions cut 7 bases from V and 2 bases from J, with 25 bases between. The V gene's germline CDR1 is LNHDA and CDR2 SQIVND (reference sequence). This CDR3 has 18 amino acids. DNA for the CDR3: TGTGCCAGTAATGACAGGGGAGGGTTCTCCGAATACACAGATACGCAGTATTTT. This translates into CASNDRGGFSEYTDTQYF.

Only one count was recorded for this clone. The J gene is TRBJ2-2, the V gene TRBV10-3; tentatively, D is TRBD2 (6 bases). Trimming removed 6 bases at V and 2 bases at J, with 16 bases between. From germline, CDR1 is ENHRY and CDR2 SYGVKD. The CDR3 runs to 16 residues. The DNA for the CDR3 is TGTGCCATCAGAGGACAACTAGCTAGTAACACCGGGGAGCTGTTTTTT. This encodes CAIRGQLASNTGELFF.

The rearrangement joins TRBV28 to TRBJ2-3; D remains unclear. Germline CDR1 MDHEN, CDR2 SYDVKM. This CDR3 region has 16 residues. V lost 2 bases and J lost 2, with 14 bases in between. The CDR3 DNA reads TGTGCCAGCAGTTTACAAGAAGGTGCCCACACAGATACGCAGTATTTT. Translated: CASSLQEGAHTDTQYF.

V usage is TRBV6-1 and J usage is TRBJ1-5, with 7 positions matching TRBD1. V trimming: 5 bases; J trimming: 6 bases; junction bases outside the gene matches: 10. The germline gives CDR1 MNHNS, CDR2 SASEGT. There are 15 residues in the CDR3. The CDR3 sequence: CASSNPQGGFQPQHF. The CDR3 DNA follows: TGTGCCAGCAGTAACCCTCAGGGGGGGTTTCAGCCCCAGCATTTT.